The T cell receptor (beta chain) under discussion was sequenced for a study of metastatic and nonmetastatic thyroid tumors. Study-wide background: It was across blood and tumor or nodule tissue from malignant and benign thyroid patients that repertoires were compared.

The authors' processing: CDR3 differences across clinicopathological groups were used to build a distant-metastasis classifier for papillary thyroid cancer. TCRdb re-clonotyped the PCR reads through MiXCR. These V and J calls derive from TCRdb rather than the authors' analysis. The table shows about 12,000 clones, with around a third occurring only once. This clone showed up just once. Antigen: not known. The germline V gene has CDR1 SGDLS and CDR2 YYNGEE. CDR3 length equals 16 residues. V was cut by 0 bases and J by 5 bases, with 17 bases left in between. Findings of the study overall: Malignant thyroid tumors reportedly had TCR beta diversity that was significantly higher than in benign nodules, in blood and tumor.

All patients reached thyroid surgery having received no treatment beforehand. The sequence derives from a female donor with papillary thyroid cancer or a benign thyroid nodule (not recorded which). Some clones in this sample may be carry-over from other donors' samples. The V gene is TRBV9, the J gene TRBJ1-1; tentatively, D is TRBD1 (5 bases). Sequencing input: tumor tissue. CDR3 residues: CASSVVGGGGDTEAFF. The CDR3 DNA follows: TGTGCCAGCAGCGTAGTGGGCGGTGGGGGGGATACTGAAGCTTTCTTT.